Presented here are 26 T cell receptor beta chains from one specimen sequenced in a study of blood T cell repertoires in COVID-19. Some clones are missing from TCRdb's copy, which holds only in-frame ones; the method was immunoSEQ multiplex PCR. The sample records more than 300,000 clones, roughly 89% being singletons. Sequenced input: peripheral blood. These receptor sequences come from a woman under 30 who had recovered from COVID-19.

The chain links TRBV6-1 to TRBJ1-2; 10 positions agree with TRBD1. J lost 3 bases, V lost 0 bases, and 4 bases had no gene match. Germline values: CDR1 MNHNS, CDR2 SASEGT. CDR3 size: 16 residues. CDR3 sequence (DNA): TGTGCCAGCAGTGAAGCGCCGACAGGGGGCTACTATGGCTACACCTTC. It yields the protein CASSEAPTGGYYGYTF.

The chain joins TRBV18 to TRBJ2-4; 7 positions agree with TRBD2. V trimming: 3 bases; J trimming: 8 bases; junction bases outside the gene matches: 4. The germline gives CDR1 KGHSH, CDR2 LQKENI. The CDR3 covers 13 residues. CDR3 sequence: CASSPGGRDIQYF. Here the CDR3 DNA reads TGTGCCAGCTCACCGGGAGGGCGGGACATTCAGTACTTC.

The chain employs TRBV6-5 and TRBJ2-1; no reliable D call. The germline V gene has CDR1 MNHEY and CDR2 SVGAGI. With 8 bases removed from V and 6 bases from J, the gap between germline ends came to 11 bases. This CDR3 comprises 12 residues. The DNA for the CDR3 is TGTGCCAGCGGAGCTCTCCTCAATGAGCAGTTCTTC. Amino acids: CASGALLNEQFF.

This chain joins TRBV15 and TRBJ1-1; D possibly corresponds to TRBD1 (6 bases). In germline, CDR1 is LNHNV, CDR2 YYDKDF (reference sequence). V shed 0 bases and J shed 1 base, with 9 bases lying between them. The CDR3 has 15 residues. The CDR3: CATSREPGQNTEAFF. In DNA, the CDR3 is TGTGCCACCAGCAGAGAGCCGGGACAGAACACTGAAGCTTTCTTT.

The rearrangement links TRBV5-1 to TRBJ1-2; the match to TRBD1 covers 10 bases. The CDR3 has 15 amino acids. Unmatched junction bases numbered 7, after V lost 4 bases and J lost 4 bases. Germline assignment: CDR1 SGHRS and CDR2 YFSETQ. The CDR3 nucleotides read TGCGCCAGCAGCCCAAGACAGGGGGCGGTCTATGGCTACACCTTC. Translation gives CASSPRQGAVYGYTF.

The rearrangement joins TRBV10-3 to TRBJ1-2; no definite D call. CDR1 and CDR2 (germline): ENHRY, SYGVKD. V was trimmed by 4 bases and J by 0 bases, leaving 9 bases between them. CDR3 length: 14 residues. The CDR3, as DNA: TGTGCCATCAGTGCGGGTCCCTCTAACTATGGCTACACCTTC. Protein product: CAISAGPSNYGYTF.

CDR3 loop: CSVCRYRTENTEAFF. Written as DNA, the CDR3 is TGCAGCGTGTGCAGGTATAGGACAGAAAACACTGAAGCTTTCTTT. The chain joins TRBV29-1 to TRBJ1-1, with TRBD1 as a possible D gene (6 bases). The length of the CDR3 is 15 residues. Per germline, CDR1 SQVTM and CDR2 ANQGSEA. Trimming took 6 bases from V and 2 from J, leaving 19 bases between them.

The chain carries TRBV10-3 and TRBJ1-2; 7 bases fit TRBD1. This CDR3 has 14 residues. Germline values: CDR1 ENHRY, CDR2 SYGVKD. The trim removed 6 bases at V and 2 bases at J, leaving 6 bases unmatched. CDR3 region: CAISPGQPNYGYTF. The CDR3 nucleotides read TGTGCCATCAGCCCGGGACAGCCAAACTATGGCTACACCTTC.

The CDR3, as DNA: TGTGCCAGCAGCTTAGAGGGACTGCTAAATCAGCCCCAGCATTTT. Translated, it gives CASSLEGLLNQPQHF. The chain employs TRBV7-9 and TRBJ1-5, with D perhaps matching TRBD1 (5 bases). The CDR3 is made up of 15 amino acids. Germline V gene data show CDR1 as SEHNR and CDR2 as FQNEAQ (reference sequence). The V and J ends lost 1 base and 4 bases respectively, with 11 bases between them.

The rearrangement joins TRBV5-1 to TRBJ2-3; TRBD2 agrees at 14 bases. The CDR3 has 16 residues. The germline CDR1 and CDR2 sequences are SGHRS and YFSETQ. Trimming at V came to 4 bases and at J to 8 bases, leaving 9 bases not matched to a gene. The CDR3 loop reads CASSDGTSGRGSTQYF. The CDR3 region has the DNA TGCGCCAGCAGCGACGGGACTAGCGGGAGAGGAAGTACGCAGTATTTT.

This sequence joins TRBV7-2 and TRBJ1-2; D possibly corresponds to TRBD1 (5 bases). Germline CDR1 and CDR2: SGHTA and FQGNSA. CDR3 size: 16 residues. Trimming cost V 5 bases and J 7 bases, with 23 bases left between them. The CDR3 bases are TGTGCCAGCAGCACGAGAGACAGAGCCCTAGTTCTTGGCTACACCTTC. Its protein product is CASSTRDRALVLGYTF.

The chain links TRBV6-2 or TRBV6-3 to TRBJ2-5, with 10 nucleotides matching TRBD1. After removal of 2 bases from V and 6 bases from J, the junction contained 12 bases not matched to a gene. The CDR3 runs to 17 residues. Germline-derived CDR1 and CDR2 are MNHEY and SVGEGT. The CDR3 region has the DNA TGTGCCAGCAGTTACCAACCTCGACAGGGGGCGTCTCAGACCCAGTACTTC. Its protein product is CASSYQPRQGASQTQYF.

The chain links TRBV7-2 to TRBJ1-1, with D possibly matching TRBD1 (5 bases). The CDR3 is 15 amino acids. Trimming removed 6 bases at V and 3 bases at J, with 17 bases between. Germline lookup yields CDR1 SGHTA and CDR2 FQGNSA. The CDR3 sequence: CASSLQAGRDTEAFF. The CDR3 bases are TGTGCCAGCAGTCTCCAGGCAGGGAGGGACACTGAAGCTTTCTTT. The full variable domain, its missing parts supplied by reference TRBV7-2 and TRBJ1-1, is GAGVSQSPSNKVTEKGKDVELRCDPISGHTALYWYRQSLGQGLEFLIYFQGNSAPDKSGLPSDRFSAERTGGSVSTLTIQRTQQEDSAVYLCASSLQAGRDTEAFFGQGTRLTVV.

The rearrangement joins TRBV6-2 or TRBV6-3 to TRBJ1-1, with 7 nucleotides matching TRBD1. The CDR3 runs to 15 residues. V lost 2 bases, J lost 0 bases, and 3 bases stayed unmatched. Germline V gene data show CDR1 as MNHEY and CDR2 as SVGEGT. The CDR3 protein is CASSYGGQLNTEAFF. The DNA of the CDR3 is TGTGCCAGCAGTTACGGGGGACAGTTGAACACTGAAGCTTTCTTT.

The V gene is TRBV7-8, the J gene TRBJ1-1, with 9 positions matching TRBD1. CDR1 SGHVS and CDR2 FQNEAQ come from the germline V gene. This CDR3 has 15 residues. V lost 5 bases to trimming and J lost 4 bases; unmatched junction nucleotides: 8. The CDR3 nucleotides read TGTGCCAGCAGCGGTAGGGACAGGGTGCCCACTGAAGCTTTCTTT. This encodes CASSGRDRVPTEAFF.

The rearrangement joins TRBV27 to TRBJ1-5; a possible D gene is TRBD1 (6 bases). Trimming took off 2 bases at V and 5 bases at J, with 13 bases between the two ends. The CDR3 has 15 amino acids. In germline, CDR1 is MNHEY, CDR2 SMNVEV (reference sequence). CDR3 in DNA: TGTGCCAGCAGTTTAGAGGGGGTGAATCATCAGCCCCAGCATTTT. It encodes CASSLEGVNHQPQHF.

The chain uses TRBV3-1 (or the pseudogene TRBV3-2) and TRBJ1-3; the D is unclear. The V end lost 2 bases, the J end lost 4 bases, and 9 bases lay between the germline ends. This CDR3 contains 14 residues. Germline V lookup: CDR1 LGHDT, CDR2 YNNKEL (reference sequence). Here the CDR3 reads CASSQRGWGNTIYF. The CDR3 DNA sequence: TGTGCCAGCAGCCAACGAGGTTGGGGAAACACCATATATTTT.

This chain connects TRBV9 to TRBJ2-1; perhaps TRBD2 as D (6 bases). CDR3 length equals 16 residues. CDR1 and CDR2 from the germline V gene are SGDLS and YYNGEE. V lost 2 bases, J lost 3 bases, and 15 bases lay in between. CDR3 DNA: TGTGCCAGCAGCGTCAGTAGTGGGGGACTCTACAATGAGCAGTTCTTC. Translated, it gives CASSVSSGGLYNEQFF.

This clone was picked up a small number of times. The chain has TRBV18 and TRBJ2-2, with unresolved D. The V end lost 3 bases, the J end lost 0 bases, and 14 bases lay between the germline ends. CDR1 is KGHSH and CDR2 is LQKENI in the germline V gene. This CDR3 region has 17 residues. This CDR3 is CASSPLAATANTGELFF. CDR3 DNA: TGTGCCAGCTCACCCCTTGCCGCGACTGCGAACACCGGGGAGCTGTTTTTT. Filled out from reference TRBV18 and TRBJ2-2, the complete variable domain reads NAGVMQNPRHLVRRRGQEARLRCSPMKGHSHVYWYRQLPEEGLKFMVYLQKENIIDESGMPKERFSAEFPKEGPSILRIQQVVRGDSAAYFCASSPLAATANTGELFFGEGSRLTVL.

The chain joins TRBV18 to TRBJ2-3; 13 bases align to TRBD2. Per the germline V gene, CDR1 is KGHSH and CDR2 is LQKENI. V was pared by 4 bases and J by 5 bases, with 6 bases of the junction left unmatched. The CDR3 length is 16 residues. CDR3: CASSHGLAGELDTQYF. The CDR3 region has the DNA TGTGCCAGCTCACACGGACTAGCGGGAGAGTTAGATACGCAGTATTTT. Variable domain in full (rest from reference TRBV18 and TRBJ2-3): NAGVMQNPRHLVRRRGQEARLRCSPMKGHSHVYWYRQLPEEGLKFMVYLQKENIIDESGMPKERFSAEFPKEGPSILRIQQVVRGDSAAYFCASSHGLAGELDTQYFGPGTRLTVL.

As to this clone: Different DNA sequences within this sample yield the same CDR3. The chain couples TRBV5-4 to TRBJ2-3; 10 nucleotides agree with TRBD2. CDR3 size: 16 residues. V was pared by 1 base and J by 2 bases, with 4 bases of the junction left unmatched. CDR1 is SGHNT and CDR2 is YYREEE in the germline V gene (reference sequence). DNA of the CDR3: TGTGCCAGCAGCTTGCGCCTAGCGGGGGACACAGATACGCAGTATTTT. Its protein is CASSLRLAGDTDTQYF.

CDR3 sequence: CASSPGRWTEAFF. The DNA of the CDR3 is TGTGCCAGCAGTCCGGGGAGGTGGACTGAAGCTTTCTTT. The chain recombines TRBV27 with TRBJ1-1; D is unclear. The germline gives CDR1 MNHEY, CDR2 SMNVEV (reference sequence). This CDR3 has 13 amino acids. V lost 5 bases, J lost 5 bases, and 12 bases lay in between.

The chain couples TRBV25-1 to TRBJ2-7, with D maybe TRBD2 (5 bases). The CDR3 loop spans 15 amino acids. Per germline, CDR1 MGHDK and CDR2 SYGVNS. Trimming pared 0 bases from V and 5 bases from J, leaving 14 bases between. The CDR3 bases are TGTGCCAGCAGTGAATATCGAGGGCCCAATAACGAGCAGTACGTC. It codes for CASSEYRGPNNEQYV.

The chain is built from TRBV6-2 or TRBV6-3 and TRBJ2-7, with a tentative D call TRBD2 (12 bases). The V gene's germline CDR1 is MNHEY and CDR2 SVGEGT. The V end was cut by 6 bases, the J end by 9 bases, with 33 bases between. The CDR3 spans 18 residues. The CDR3 loop is CASSPGTGGLAGGGVQYV. The CDR3 region has the DNA TGTGCCAGCAGCCCCGGGACAGGGGGACTAGCGGGCGGTGGCGTGCAGTACGTC.

V is TRBV10-3 and J is TRBJ1-3; 8 bases line up with TRBD1. Germline-derived CDR1 and CDR2 are ENHRY and SYGVKD. CDR3 length equals 17 residues. With 0 bases clipped from V and 0 bases from J, the junction kept 4 bases outside the gene matches. CDR3 region: CAISESSGGDSGNTIYF. CDR3 bases: TGTGCCATCAGTGAGTCTTCAGGGGGCGACTCTGGAAACACCATATATTTT.

The CDR3 nucleotides are TGTGCCAGCAGGGCAGCGAATATAGCTAACTATGGCTACACCTTC. This gives the protein CASRAANIANYGYTF. The chain combines TRBV2 with TRBJ1-2; D uncertain. The germline V gene encodes CDR1 SNHLY and CDR2 FYNNEI. This CDR3 spans 15 amino acids. V lost 6 bases to trimming and J lost 0 bases, with 14 bases between them.